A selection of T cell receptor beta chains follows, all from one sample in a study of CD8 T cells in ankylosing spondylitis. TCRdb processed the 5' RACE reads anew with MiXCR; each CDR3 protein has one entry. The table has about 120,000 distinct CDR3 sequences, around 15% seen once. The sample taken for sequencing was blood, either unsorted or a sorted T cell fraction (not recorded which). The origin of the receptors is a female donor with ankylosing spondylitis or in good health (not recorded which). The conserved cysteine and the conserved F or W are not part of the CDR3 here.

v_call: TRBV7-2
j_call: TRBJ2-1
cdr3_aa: ASSLRGGGSFYNEQF

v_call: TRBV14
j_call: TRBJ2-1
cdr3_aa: ASSPLGIQNNEQF

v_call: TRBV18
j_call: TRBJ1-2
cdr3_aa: ASSPAERGGYT

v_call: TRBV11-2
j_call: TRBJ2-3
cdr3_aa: ASSLGPIQGRPQY

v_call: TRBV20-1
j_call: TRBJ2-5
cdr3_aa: SAPPLAGGRETQY

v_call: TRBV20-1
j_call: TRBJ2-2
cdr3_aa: SADTPLKAGELF

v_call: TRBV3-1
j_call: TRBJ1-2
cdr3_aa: ASSQGFGYGYT

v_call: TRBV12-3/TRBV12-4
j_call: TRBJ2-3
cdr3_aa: ASSPDRGGTDTQY

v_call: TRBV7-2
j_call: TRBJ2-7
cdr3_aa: ASTPALAASYEQY

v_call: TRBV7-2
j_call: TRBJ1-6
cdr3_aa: ASVFTGTGNSPLH

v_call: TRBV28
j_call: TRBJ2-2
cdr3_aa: ASTGGLAGITGTYTGELF

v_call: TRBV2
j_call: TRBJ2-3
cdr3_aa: ASSGYRSTDTQY

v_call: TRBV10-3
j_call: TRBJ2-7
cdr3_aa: AISARGRREGPYEQY

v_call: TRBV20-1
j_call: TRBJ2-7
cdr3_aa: SAIAGGYEQY

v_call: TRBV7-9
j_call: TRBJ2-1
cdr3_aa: ASARDGLRGYNEQF

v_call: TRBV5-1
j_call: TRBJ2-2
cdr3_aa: ASSLAAVNTGELF

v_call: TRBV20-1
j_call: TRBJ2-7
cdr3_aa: SATEGFYEQY